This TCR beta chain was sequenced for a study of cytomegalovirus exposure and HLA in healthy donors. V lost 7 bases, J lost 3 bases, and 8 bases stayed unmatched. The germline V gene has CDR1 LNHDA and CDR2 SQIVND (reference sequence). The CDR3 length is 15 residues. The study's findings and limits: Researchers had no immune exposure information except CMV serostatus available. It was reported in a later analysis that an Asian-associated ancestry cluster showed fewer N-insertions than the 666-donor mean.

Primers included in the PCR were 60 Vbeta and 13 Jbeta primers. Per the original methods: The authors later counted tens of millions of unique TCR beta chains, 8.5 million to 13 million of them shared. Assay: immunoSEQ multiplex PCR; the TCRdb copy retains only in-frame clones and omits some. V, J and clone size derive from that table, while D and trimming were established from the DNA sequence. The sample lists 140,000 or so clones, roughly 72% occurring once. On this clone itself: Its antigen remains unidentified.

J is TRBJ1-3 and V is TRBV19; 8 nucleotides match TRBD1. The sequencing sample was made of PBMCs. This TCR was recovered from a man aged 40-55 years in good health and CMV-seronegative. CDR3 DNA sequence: TGTGCCAGTACCGCGGACAGGGCAGGTGGAAACACCATATATTTT. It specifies CASTADRAGGNTIYF.